This section outlines one T cell receptor (beta chain) sequence together with its context. No cognate antigen has been identified for it. Base qualities are missing; no much larger clone stands one base away. CDR1 and CDR2 are read off the germline V gene as SGHTA and FQGNSA. The CDR3 covers 16 residues, taking in both the cysteine and the phenylalanine. Only the CDR3 DNA stays, 48 bases, in frame from base 1. Ends trimmed: V by 5 bases, J by 8 bases; bases unmatched to a gene: 13. This sample was included in a study of cytomegalovirus exposure and HLA in healthy donors (dated by TCRdb to the late 2010s). As for the study more broadly: According to an earlier analysis of several hundred of the donors, some 180 million T cells yielded over 90 million unique TCR beta sequences and roughly 280 Gb of sequence data. Donor age, sex, ethnicity and CMV serostatus were compiled alongside the repertoire data. HLA typing included class I and class II loci at four-digit resolution. On average, approximately 250,000 unique TCR beta nucleotide sequences were sequenced per donor among some 430 genotyped donors of the cohort, with 15% to 20% of those sequences being non-productive. The study used immunosequencing to profile the T cell repertoires of 666 subjects and linked those repertoires to cytomegalovirus serostatus. A later analysis re-analyzed previously published TCR beta repertoires from about 730 donors and added high-resolution HLA genotyping to study TCR occurrence patterns. The study combined high-throughput TCR immunosequencing, statistical association of individual TCRs with disease status, and machine learning to predict cytomegalovirus infection status. Typing coverage varied by locus: about 629-640 donors for A, B, C, DRB1 and DQB1; approximately 560 for DQA1; more than 600 for DPA1; roughly 470 for DPB1. Because of strong linkage in the cohort, roughly five DR-DQ haplotypes were treated as single units for association and clustering. Of the 350 to 450 genotyped donors, approximately 83% fell in the genetic ancestry cluster associated with self-reported Caucasian donors. An earlier analysis of 587 of the donors applied high-throughput TCR beta sequencing to assess whether each TCR beta V gene segment acted as functional or pseudogenic. About 330 gigabases of sequencing data and around 88 million unique TCR sequences made up an early release that covered several hundred HLA-typed donors. Every repertoire in the discovery cohort had been generated on one and the same sequencing platform. The later analysis used no new phenotypic data to find candidate immune exposures, relying instead on TCR beta sequences and their occurrence across donors. Genome-wide SNP genotypes for about three fifths of the roughly 670 donors were used in a later genetic analysis, which treated that subset as a discovery cohort. A separate validation cohort of some 130 different subjects was used in addition to the approximately 640-subject first cohort. The study aimed to test whether signatures of past pathogen exposure could be identified by cataloging public T cell receptors. Paper-wide results and their limitations: An earlier analysis of approximately 500 of the donors showed that most TCR beta V segments appeared in productive rearrangements either about 87% or about 30% of the time, which broadly matched IMGT annotations. In a later genetic analysis, fewer N-insertions in productive TCRs were reported among donors in an Asian-associated ancestry cluster than the 666-donor mean. According to a later analysis, most CMV-associated TCR beta chains appeared to be HLA-restricted, and the HLA associations seemed to be driven largely by CMV exposure. A cluster of highly shared sequence variants was judged likely to represent a technical artifact of the sequencing pipeline. CMV serostatus was the only immune exposure information available for the cohort. In this cohort, only TCR beta chains were sequenced, and detectable features were limited by the absence of alpha or paired-chain data. A few of the identified cytomegalovirus-associated TCR beta chains were confirmed in vitro to be specific for cytomegalovirus antigens. The study listed 164 TCR beta chains as associated with cytomegalovirus. The classifier was reported to diagnose cytomegalovirus status with high specificity and sensitivity in both the original and validation cohorts. Because counts were too low, some 16 rarely observed V segments, including chromosome 9 orphons, were excluded from the earlier analysis of 500 to 700 of the donors. Several of the top co-occurrence clusters appeared to be linked to parvovirus B19, influenza, CMV and Epstein-Barr virus, according to a later analysis. Specific HLA alleles were associated with more than 15,000 TCR beta sequences at a false discovery rate of 0.05 in a later analysis. Because HLA typing was missing for some donors at each locus, association tests included only the typed subset. An association between a missense DCLRE1C variant and V-gene and J-gene trimming of TCR beta chains was found in a later genetic analysis and replicated in an independent cohort. Roughly uniform sequencing depth across donors was assumed in presence/absence analyses, although this assumption may not hold. A later analysis found that HLA-associated TCR beta chains were more clonally expanded and had lower generation probabilities than equally common non-associated chains. According to a later analysis, TCR association rates differed among HLA loci, with DRB1 alleles showing the most associated TCRs and HLA-C alleles showing the fewest. The authors suggested that the approach could potentially be extended to other disease states and immunological phenotypes. Strong co-occurrence of HLA alleles, especially DR and DQ, made assigning TCR associations to individual alleles difficult. While some public TCRs were present in many individuals, most TCR sequences turned up only very rarely across donors. Correlated functional status among segregating V segments might reflect linkage disequilibrium, but an unknown experimental factor could not be ruled out. A further reported finding was that TCR beta sequences accurately predicted the HLA-A and HLA-B alleles for most subjects in the first cohort. Because the 87-base-pair reads could not distinguish some IMGT-functional V segments, including TRBV6-2 and TRBV6-3, those segments were excluded.

To prepare the library, the immunoSEQ multiplex PCR assay was applied. For the multiplex PCR, a mixture combining 60 forward primers for TCR Vbeta segments and 13 reverse primers for TCR Jbeta segments was used. Amplification of the CDR3 region of rearranged TCR beta genes was performed with a multiplex PCR assay on genomic DNA. On the Illumina HiSeq System, the amplified TCR beta libraries were sequenced as 87-base-pair reads. The original methods were these. A later analysis counted about 76 million unique TCR beta chains across the 690 or so repertoires, and 10 million to 12 million of these chains were shared by at least two donors. Raw reads were error-corrected and collapsed into unique sequences by a nearest-neighbor algorithm in which closely related sequences were merged to remove PCR and sequencing errors. To assign V, D and J gene segments, CDR3 sequences were aligned to IMGT reference sequences. For a sequence to be retained, at least a six-nucleotide match to both a V gene segment and a J gene segment was required. A rearrangement counted as productive if the CDR3 had no stop codons and remained in frame with V and J, and every other rearrangement counted as non-productive. Following IMGT convention, CDR3 was defined as the stretch from the second conserved V-encoded cysteine up to the conserved J-encoded phenylalanine. The earlier analysis of fewer than 750 of the donors excluded sequences that lacked an unambiguous match to a single V gene segment. An earlier analysis of approximately 590 of the donors classified V segments as functional when productive rearrangements were above 56.7% and as segregating when the standard deviation between donors was above 5%. A statistical classification framework was built to diagnose cytomegalovirus status from the catalog of TCR beta chain sequences. In a later analysis, V and J genes were assigned by comparing TCR nucleotide sequences against IMGT/GENE-DB human TR gene sequences. A later analysis assigned CDR3 sequences and most-parsimonious VDJ recombination scenarios with the TCRdist pipeline. In a later analysis, each TCR beta chain was defined by its CDR3 amino acid sequence together with its V-gene family, and reads lacking a unique V-gene family were excluded. As a way to deal with suspected cross-contamination and a sequencing artifact, a later analysis dropped under 600 nucleotide sequences that were highly shared and had low generation probability. A later analysis calculated a clonal expansion index for each public chain from normalized within-repertoire ranks of inferred template counts. A later analysis computed generation probabilities with a VDJ recombination model fitted to out-of-frame rearrangements, and checked the results against IGoR. A later analysis scored TCR-TCR, TCR-HLA and TCR-CMV co-occurrence with hypergeometric tests, applying a repertoire-size bias correction to TCR pairs. In a later analysis, false discovery rates were estimated by permuting HLA or CMV assignments 20 times. In a later analysis, co-occurring TCRs were grouped with DBSCAN, and TCRdist sequence similarity was added when clustering was performed within HLA-allele-positive subsets. Repertoires with fewer than 30,000 or more than 120,000 public chains, plus five repertoires with anomalous nucleotide sharing, were excluded from co-occurrence clustering. The source is immuneACCESS, and TCRdb retained only in-frame sequences with V and J called. Part of the clones is not carried over; for the studies checked, unresolved V genes explain less than half of this, and the remainder is unexplained. That table furnishes V, J and clone size, whereas the DNA furnished D and trimming. The sample table holds roughly 120,000 clones, of which roughly two thirds were seen once. The top ten constitute roughly 1.5% of the sample.

In total, more than 500 healthy bone marrow donors made up the cohort. All cohort members were sampled while nominally healthy, although unrecorded immune exposures were likely present. The donor was CMV seropositive and belonged to the group of 270 or so seropositive cohort members. A peripheral blood sample was collected from each donor, and TCR beta sequencing was performed on peripheral blood mononuclear cells. The Qiagen DNeasy Blood Extraction Kit was used to extract genomic DNA from the blood cell samples. The TCR was taken from a man aged 30-40 years in good health and CMV-seropositive. In this chain, TRBV7-2 is recombined with TRBJ1-5, with TRBD1 matching 9 junction bases. Source material: PBMCs. The CDR3 corresponds to CASSPSSGTGIKPQHF. The DNA sequence reads TGTGCCAGCAGCCCCTCTTCCGGGACAGGGATCAAGCCCCAGCATTTT. The full variable domain, with segments outside the CDR3 supplied by the reference TRBV7-2 and TRBJ1-5 proteins, appears as GAGVSQSPSNKVTEKGKDVELRCDPISGHTALYWYRQSLGQGLEFLIYFQGNSAPDKSGLPSDRFSAERTGGSVSTLTIQRTQQEDSAVYLCASSPSSGTGIKPQHFGDGTRLSIL.